These 20 T cell receptor beta chains share one sample of origin, sequenced in a study of naive and memory T cell subsets. A UMI-containing oligonucleotide was joined by 3' ligation to the TCR cDNA template. Four PCR rounds used nested alpha and beta constant region primers plus the SP2 primer. TCRdb re-called the UMI-ligation and nested PCR reads through MiXCR, storing one row per CDR3 protein. The sample records about 26,000 distinct CDR3 sequences, over 4% being singletons. The sample was blood. The source is an adult in good health.

The rearrangement links TRBV5-1 to TRBJ2-1; either TRBD1 or TRBD2 may supply D (5 bases each). This CDR3 is built from 15 residues. Germline CDR1 and CDR2: SGHRS and YFSETQ. The ends were cut back, 4 bases at V and 1 base at J, with 12 bases in the middle. CDR3 residues: CASSRGTWSYNEQFF. CDR3 nucleotide sequence: TGCGCCAGCAGCCGTGGGACCTGGTCCTACAATGAGCAGTTCTTC.

This clonotype was seen at least ten times. The V gene is TRBV27, the J gene TRBJ2-1; TRBD2 matches at 10 bases. Trimming removed 4 bases from V and 2 bases from J; junction bases left unmatched: 2. Per the germline V gene, CDR1 is MNHEY and CDR2 is SMNVEV (reference sequence). The CDR3 runs to 15 residues. Written as DNA, the CDR3 is TGTGCCAGCAGTTATCTAGCGGGAGCCTACAATGAGCAGTTCTTC. Encoded protein: CASSYLAGAYNEQFF.

By sample share, this clonotype is medium-sized. This chain connects TRBV28 to TRBJ2-1; 8 bases map to TRBD1. The length of the CDR3 is 16 residues. Germline values: CDR1 MDHEN, CDR2 SYDVKM. The V gene end was trimmed by 0 bases and the J gene end by 5 bases; junction bases not matched to a gene: 6. CDR3 loop: CASSLWGQAINNEQFF. CDR3 bases: TGTGCCAGCAGTTTATGGGGACAGGCGATAAACAATGAGCAGTTCTTC.

The table lists this clonotype with many counts. The chain combines TRBV6-6 with TRBJ2-7, with unresolved D. V was cut by 2 bases and J by 5 bases, with 7 bases left in between. The CDR3 runs to 12 residues. CDR1 and CDR2 (germline): MNHNY, SVGAGI (reference sequence). CDR3 loop: CASSYGVDEQYF. The CDR3 DNA follows: TGTGCCAGCAGTTACGGGGTTGACGAGCAGTACTTC.

This clonotype was recorded many times. V is TRBV6-1 and J is TRBJ2-1; a possible D gene is TRBD2 (5 bases). This CDR3 contains 14 residues. CDR1 MNHNS and CDR2 SASEGT come from the germline V gene. The V gene lost 7 bases and the J gene lost 10 bases, with 20 bases spanning the gap. CDR3 amino acids: CASNSGWTRGEQFF. CDR3 DNA sequence: TGTGCCAGCAACTCGGGATGGACCCGAGGGGAGCAGTTCTTC.

In its sample, this clonotype was seen a few times. V is TRBV11-3 and J is TRBJ2-7; 7 bases align to TRBD1. This CDR3 region has 14 residues. V dropped 2 bases and J dropped 3; count of bases not matched to a gene: 4. Germline loops: CDR1 SGHNT, CDR2 YENEEA. CDR3 in DNA: TGTGCCAGCAGCTTAACAGGGGAAGACTACGAGCAGTACTTC. It yields the protein CASSLTGEDYEQYF.

The sample holds many counts of this clonotype. The chain carries TRBV29-1 and TRBJ2-1, with no clear D. Germline V gene sequence: CDR1 SQVTM, CDR2 ANQGSEA. Trimming stripped 0 bases from V and 6 bases from J, with 6 bases between. CDR3 size: 12 residues. The chain's CDR3 is CSVEEAVNEQFF. As DNA, the CDR3 is TGCAGCGTTGAAGAGGCTGTCAATGAGCAGTTCTTC.

This clonotype was seen ten or more times. V and J are TRBV29-1 and TRBJ2-1; the D gene is possibly TRBD1 (6 bases). Germline CDR1 reads SQVTM; CDR2 reads ANQGSEA. V was shortened by 3 bases and J by 6 bases, with 21 bases between the two germline ends. This CDR3 region has 16 residues. The CDR3 loop reads CSVDPYRVSVLNEQFF. CDR3 nucleotides: TGCAGCGTTGACCCCTACAGGGTATCCGTCCTCAATGAGCAGTTCTTC.

This clonotype was detected many times. The genes are TRBV7-9 and TRBJ2-5; TRBD2 is a possible D gene (6 bases). In germline, CDR1 is SEHNR, CDR2 FQNEAQ (reference sequence). This CDR3 is 16 amino acids long. Trimming took 2 bases from V and 3 from J, leaving 16 bases between them. CDR3 in amino acids: CASSLIFGGLKETQYF. Here the CDR3 DNA reads TGTGCCAGCAGCTTAATCTTCGGGGGACTTAAAGAGACCCAGTACTTC.

This clonotype was seen at least ten times. The chain has TRBV6-5 and TRBJ1-1; the D gene is possibly TRBD1 (5 bases). Looked up from germline, CDR1 is MNHEY and CDR2 is SVGAGI. The CDR3 runs 14 residues. V lost 5 bases and J 8 bases, leaving 18 bases between the germline ends. The CDR3 sequence is CASSPTYFREEAFF. The CDR3 nucleotides are TGTGCCAGCAGTCCTACTTACTTCAGGGAAGAAGCTTTCTTT.

This clonotype was found many times. V gene TRBV11-2 combines with J gene TRBJ2-7; D uncertain. The CDR3 has 14 residues. Trimming left V 5 bases short and J 4 bases short, with 15 bases between. Germline V CDR1 and CDR2: SGHAT, FQNNGV. The CDR3 DNA follows: TGTGCCAGCAGCGATAGAATAGAGGCTTACGAGCAGTACTTC. Protein sequence: CASSDRIEAYEQYF.

This chain joins TRBV11-2 and TRBJ2-3, with D unresolved. V shed 1 base and J shed 4 bases, with 18 bases lying between them. The CDR3 is 17 amino acids. The V gene's germline CDR1 is SGHAT and CDR2 FQNNGV. For the CDR3, the DNA is TGTGCCAGCAGCTTAGGGGTGGGTTTCCGGACCGCAGATACGCAGTATTTT. It specifies CASSLGVGFRTADTQYF.

This clonotype was detected ten times or more. This chain uses TRBV7-2 with TRBJ2-2; D gene unclear. V was pared by 5 bases and J by 5 bases, with 12 bases between. The germline CDR1 and CDR2 sequences are SGHTA and FQGNSA. This CDR3 spans 14 amino acids. CDR3 nucleotide sequence: TGTGCCAGCAGCCTACAAACTTTAACCGGGGAGCTGTTTTTT. Translation gives CASSLQTLTGELFF.

Ten or more counts support this clonotype. The chain couples TRBV20-1 to TRBJ2-7; 10 nucleotides line up with TRBD2. The trim removed 3 bases at V and 7 bases at J, leaving 6 bases unmatched. Per the germline V gene, CDR1 is DFQATT and CDR2 is SNEGSKA (reference sequence). The CDR3 sequence is 13 residues long. DNA for the CDR3: TGCAGTGCTAGCTCTAGCGGGAGTGGTGAGCAGTACTTC. Protein: CSASSSGSGEQYF.

This clonotype was seen repeatedly, ten times or more. This sequence joins TRBV18 and TRBJ2-7; possible D gene TRBD2, 6 bases. In germline, CDR1 is KGHSH, CDR2 LQKENI. The CDR3 extends over 14 amino acids. V was trimmed by 1 base and J by 0 bases, leaving 7 bases between them. CDR3 protein: CASSPQRASYEQYF. DNA of the CDR3: TGTGCCAGCTCACCACAGCGGGCCTCCTACGAGCAGTACTTC.

This clonotype came up many times. The chain links TRBV7-8 to TRBJ1-2, with D uncertain. The ends were cut back, 1 base at V and 1 base at J, with 19 bases in the middle. Germline V gene sequence: CDR1 SGHVS, CDR2 FQNEAQ. The CDR3 length is 18 residues. The CDR3 loop is CASSLGVTPNFYNYGYTF. The CDR3 nucleotides read TGTGCCAGCAGCTTAGGAGTGACCCCGAATTTTTATAACTATGGCTACACCTTC.

This clonotype was detected ten times or more. The chain is built from TRBV11-2 and TRBJ2-1, with TRBD2 matching 10 bases. CDR3 length equals 15 residues. V gave up 1 base and J gave up 5 bases; unmatched junction bases: 2. Germline V CDR1 and CDR2: SGHAT, FQNNGV. The DNA of the CDR3 is TGTGCCAGCAGCTTAGGAGGACTAGCGGACAATGAGCAGTTCTTC. Translating gives CASSLGGLADNEQFF.

V usage is TRBV7-9 and J usage is TRBJ2-7; D is possibly TRBD2 (5 bases). CDR1 SEHNR and CDR2 FQNEAQ come from the germline V gene (reference sequence). The germline V and J ends were trimmed by 3 bases and 6 bases, with 9 bases remaining between them. The CDR3 extends over 12 amino acids. The CDR3 sequence: CASSLGDTEQYF. The CDR3 bases are TGTGCCAGCAGCTTGGGAGATACCGAGCAGTACTTC.

The gene calls are TRBV20-1 and TRBJ2-5; 12 nucleotides match TRBD2. CDR1 DFQATT and CDR2 SNEGSKA come from the germline V gene (reference sequence). CDR3 length equals 15 residues. Germline trimming cut 2 bases from V and 1 base from J; bases unmatched to any gene: 2. CDR3 region: CSARLAGGPQETQYF. The CDR3 DNA follows: TGCAGTGCTAGACTAGCGGGAGGGCCCCAAGAGACCCAGTACTTC.

This clonotype was found a few times. This chain links TRBV14 with TRBJ2-1; the match to TRBD2 covers 11 bases. Germline V CDR1 and CDR2: SGHDN, FVKESK. CDR3 length: 15 residues. Trimming at V came to 4 bases and at J to 6 bases, leaving 5 bases not matched to a gene. The CDR3 sequence is CASSPETSGTNEQFF. In nucleotides, the CDR3 is TGTGCCAGCAGCCCGGAGACTAGCGGGACCAATGAGCAGTTCTTC.